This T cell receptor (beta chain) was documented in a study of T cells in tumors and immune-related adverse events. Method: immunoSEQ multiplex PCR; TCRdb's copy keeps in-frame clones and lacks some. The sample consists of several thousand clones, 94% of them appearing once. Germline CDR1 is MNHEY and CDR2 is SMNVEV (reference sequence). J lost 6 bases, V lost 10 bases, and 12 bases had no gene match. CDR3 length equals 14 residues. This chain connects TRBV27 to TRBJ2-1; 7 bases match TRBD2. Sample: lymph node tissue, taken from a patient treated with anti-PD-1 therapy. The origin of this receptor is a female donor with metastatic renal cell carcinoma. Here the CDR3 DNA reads TGTGCCACCAGAACTAGCGTGAGTGGCAATGAGCAGTTCTTC. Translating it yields CATRTSVSGNEQFF.